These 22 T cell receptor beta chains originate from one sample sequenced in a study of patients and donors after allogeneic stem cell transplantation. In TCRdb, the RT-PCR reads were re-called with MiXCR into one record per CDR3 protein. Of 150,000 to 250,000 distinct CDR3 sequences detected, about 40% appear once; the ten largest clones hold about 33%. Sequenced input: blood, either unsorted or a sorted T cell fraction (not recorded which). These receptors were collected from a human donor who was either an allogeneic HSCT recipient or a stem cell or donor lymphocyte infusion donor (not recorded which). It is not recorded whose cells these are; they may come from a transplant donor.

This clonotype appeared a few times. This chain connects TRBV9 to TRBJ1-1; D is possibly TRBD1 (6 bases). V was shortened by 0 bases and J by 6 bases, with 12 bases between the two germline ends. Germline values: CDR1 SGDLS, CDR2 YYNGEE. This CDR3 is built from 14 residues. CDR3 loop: CASSVDSGAPEAFF. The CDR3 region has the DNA TGTGCCAGCAGCGTAGATTCAGGGGCCCCTGAAGCTTTCTTT.

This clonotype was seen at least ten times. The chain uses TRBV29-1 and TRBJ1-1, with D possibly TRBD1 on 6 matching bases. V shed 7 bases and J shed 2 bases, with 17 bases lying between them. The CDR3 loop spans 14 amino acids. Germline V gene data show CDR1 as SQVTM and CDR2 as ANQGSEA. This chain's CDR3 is CSGWGGRGNTEAFF. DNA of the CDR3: TGCAGCGGCTGGGGTGGCAGGGGAAACACTGAAGCTTTCTTT.

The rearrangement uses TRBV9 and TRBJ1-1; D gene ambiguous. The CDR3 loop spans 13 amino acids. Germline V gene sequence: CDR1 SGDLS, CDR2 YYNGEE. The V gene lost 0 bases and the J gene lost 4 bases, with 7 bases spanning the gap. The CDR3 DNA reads TGTGCCAGCAGCGTAGAGATTAGCACTGAAGCTTTCTTT. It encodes CASSVEISTEAFF.

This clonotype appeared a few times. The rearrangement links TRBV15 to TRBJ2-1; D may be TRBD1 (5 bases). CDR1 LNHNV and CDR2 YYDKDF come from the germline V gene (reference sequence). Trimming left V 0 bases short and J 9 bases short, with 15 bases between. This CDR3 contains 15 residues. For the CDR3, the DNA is TGTGCCACCAGCAGAGATAAAGGGGCGGTGGGTGAGCAGTTCTTC. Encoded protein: CATSRDKGAVGEQFF.

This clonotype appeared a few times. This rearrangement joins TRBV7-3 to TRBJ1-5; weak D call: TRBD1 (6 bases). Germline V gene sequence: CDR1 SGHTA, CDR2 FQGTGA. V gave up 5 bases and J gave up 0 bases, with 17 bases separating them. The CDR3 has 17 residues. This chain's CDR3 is CASSTRGQLYSNQPQHF. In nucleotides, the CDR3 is TGTGCCAGCAGCACGCGCGGACAGCTTTATAGCAATCAGCCCCAGCATTTT.

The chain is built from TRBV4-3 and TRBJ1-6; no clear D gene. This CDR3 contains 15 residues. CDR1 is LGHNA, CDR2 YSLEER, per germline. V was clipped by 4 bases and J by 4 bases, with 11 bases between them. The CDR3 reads CASSPRSQYNSPLHF. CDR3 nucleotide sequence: TGCGCCAGCAGCCCTAGGTCCCAGTATAATTCACCCCTCCACTTT.

This CDR3 reads CASSQSDSGETQYF. The CDR3, as DNA: TGCGCCAGCAGCCAATCGGACAGTGGAGAGACCCAGTACTTC. V is TRBV4-3 and J is TRBJ2-5; tentative D call: TRBD1 (6 bases). CDR1 and CDR2 (germline): LGHNA, YSLEER. V was pared by 2 bases and J by 4 bases, with 11 bases between. The CDR3 runs 14 residues.

The CDR3 loop reads CASSRGTGELFF. The CDR3 DNA follows: TGTGCCAGCTCACGCGGCACCGGGGAGCTGTTTTTT. This chain joins TRBV18 and TRBJ2-2; no definite D call. Germline CDR1 and CDR2: KGHSH and LQKENI. The CDR3 has 12 residues. V was trimmed by 4 bases and J by 4 bases, leaving 4 bases between them. The full variable domain, completed using reference TRBV18 and TRBJ2-2, is NAGVMQNPRHLVRRRGQEARLRCSPMKGHSHVYWYRQLPEEGLKFMVYLQKENIIDESGMPKERFSAEFPKEGPSILRIQQVVRGDSAAYFCASSRGTGELFFGEGSRLTVL.

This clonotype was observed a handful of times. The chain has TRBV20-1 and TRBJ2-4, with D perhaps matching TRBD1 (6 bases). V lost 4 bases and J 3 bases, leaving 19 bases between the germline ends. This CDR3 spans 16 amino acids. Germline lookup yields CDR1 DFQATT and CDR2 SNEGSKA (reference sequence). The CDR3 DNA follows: TGCAGTGCTACCGGCCGCGAACAGGGATACAAAAACATTCAGTACTTC. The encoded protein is CSATGREQGYKNIQYF.

DNA of the CDR3: TGCGCCAGCAGCCGGGAGCCAACCATGAACACTGAAGCTTTCTTT. This sequence encodes CASSREPTMNTEAFF. The chain recombines TRBV5-1 with TRBJ1-1, with no clear D. V lost 4 bases and J 0 bases, leaving 13 bases between the germline ends. Per the germline V gene, CDR1 is SGHRS and CDR2 is YFSETQ. CDR3 length: 15 amino acids.

The CDR3 nucleotides read TGTGCCAGCAATCTCTTAGGACAGGGGGCCGGAGCCAAAAACATTCAGTACTTC. This codes for CASNLLGQGAGAKNIQYF. This chain uses TRBV2 with TRBJ2-4; 11 bases are shared with TRBD1. There are 18 residues in the CDR3. With 7 bases clipped from V and 0 bases from J, the junction kept 11 bases outside the gene matches. The germline V gene has CDR1 SNHLY and CDR2 FYNNEI.

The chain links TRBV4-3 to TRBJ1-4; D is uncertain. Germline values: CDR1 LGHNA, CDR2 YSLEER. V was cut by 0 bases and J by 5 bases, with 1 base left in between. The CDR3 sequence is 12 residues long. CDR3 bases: TGCGCCAGCAGCCAAGAAAATGAAAAACTGTTTTTT. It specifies CASSQENEKLFF.

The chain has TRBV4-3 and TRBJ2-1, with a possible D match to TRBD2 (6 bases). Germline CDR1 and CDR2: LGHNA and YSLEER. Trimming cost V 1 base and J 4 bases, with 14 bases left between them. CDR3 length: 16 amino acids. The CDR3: CASSQVGSGVYNEQFF. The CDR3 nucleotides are TGCGCCAGCAGCCAAGTCGGCTCGGGAGTATACAATGAGCAGTTCTTC.

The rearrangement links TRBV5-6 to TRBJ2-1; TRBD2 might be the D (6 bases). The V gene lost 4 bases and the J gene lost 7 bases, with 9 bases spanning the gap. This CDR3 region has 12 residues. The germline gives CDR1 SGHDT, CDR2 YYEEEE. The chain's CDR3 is CASSGAGNEQFF. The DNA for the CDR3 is TGTGCCAGCAGCGGGGCGGGGAATGAGCAGTTCTTC.

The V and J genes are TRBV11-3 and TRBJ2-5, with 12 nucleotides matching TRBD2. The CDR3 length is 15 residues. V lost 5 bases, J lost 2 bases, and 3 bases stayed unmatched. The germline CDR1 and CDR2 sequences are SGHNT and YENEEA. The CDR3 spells CASSRLAGAQETQYF. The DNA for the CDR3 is TGTGCCAGCAGCCGACTAGCGGGGGCACAAGAGACCCAGTACTTC.

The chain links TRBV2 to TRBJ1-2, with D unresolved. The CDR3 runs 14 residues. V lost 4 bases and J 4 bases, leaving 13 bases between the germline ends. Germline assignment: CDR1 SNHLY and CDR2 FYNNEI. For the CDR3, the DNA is TGTGCCAGCAGTGGCCCTCAGATGAGCTATGGCTACACCTTC. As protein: CASSGPQMSYGYTF. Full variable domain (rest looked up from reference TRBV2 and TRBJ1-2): EPEVTQTPSHQVTQMGQEVILRCVPISNHLYFYWYRQILGQKVEFLVSFYNNEISEKSEIFDDQFSVERPDGSNFTLKIRSTKLEDSAMYFCASSGPQMSYGYTFGSGTRLTVV.

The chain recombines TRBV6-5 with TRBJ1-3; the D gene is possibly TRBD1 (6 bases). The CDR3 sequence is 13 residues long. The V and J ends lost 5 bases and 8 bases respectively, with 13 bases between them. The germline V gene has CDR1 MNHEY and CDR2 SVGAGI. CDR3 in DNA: TGTGCCAGCAGTGTGGGGGCTGGGGACACCATATATTTT. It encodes CASSVGAGDTIYF.

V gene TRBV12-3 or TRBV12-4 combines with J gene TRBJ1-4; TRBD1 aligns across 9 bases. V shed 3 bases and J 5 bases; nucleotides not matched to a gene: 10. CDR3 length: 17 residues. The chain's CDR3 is CASSFGTGFVRNEKLFF. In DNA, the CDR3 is TGTGCCAGCAGTTTTGGGACAGGGTTTGTGAGGAATGAAAAACTGTTTTTT.

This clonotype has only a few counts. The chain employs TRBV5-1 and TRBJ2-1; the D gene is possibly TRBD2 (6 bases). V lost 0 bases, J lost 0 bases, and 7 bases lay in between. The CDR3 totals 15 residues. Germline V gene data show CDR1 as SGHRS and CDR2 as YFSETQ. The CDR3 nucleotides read TGCGCCAGCAGCTTGGACGGGAGCTCCTACAATGAGCAGTTCTTC. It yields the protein CASSLDGSSYNEQFF.

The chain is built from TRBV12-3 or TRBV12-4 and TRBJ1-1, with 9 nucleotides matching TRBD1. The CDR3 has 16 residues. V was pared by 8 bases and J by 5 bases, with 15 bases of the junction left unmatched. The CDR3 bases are TGTGCCAGCCAGACCTGGAAACGGACAGGGGTGACTGAAGCTTTCTTT. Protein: CASQTWKRTGVTEAFF.

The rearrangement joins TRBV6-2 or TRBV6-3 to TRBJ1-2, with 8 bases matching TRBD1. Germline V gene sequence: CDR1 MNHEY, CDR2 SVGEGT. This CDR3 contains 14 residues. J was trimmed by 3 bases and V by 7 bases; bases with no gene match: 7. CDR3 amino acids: CASTAGQGYYGYTF. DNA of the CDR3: TGTGCCAGCACCGCCGGACAGGGCTACTATGGCTACACCTTC.

CDR3 DNA sequence: TGTGCCAGCAGCTTGGTACCCCTAGCGGAGAAATACAATGAGCAGTTCTTC. It yields the protein CASSLVPLAEKYNEQFF. The genes are TRBV5-8 and TRBJ2-1; TRBD2 agrees at 7 bases. Unmatched junction bases numbered 10, after V lost 0 bases and J lost 4 bases. The CDR3 extends over 17 amino acids. Germline CDR1 reads SGHTS; CDR2 reads YDEGEE.